The 14 T cell receptor beta chains in this list originate from one sample, sequenced in a study of T-cell memory formation after mild COVID-19. One entry per CDR3 protein, called by TCRdb with MiXCR from the 5' RACE reads. The sample carries about 470,000 distinct CDR3 sequences, about 23% recorded once. The sequencing sample was made of PBMCs or a T cell subset sorted from them (not recorded which). These receptors were obtained from an adult woman who had mild COVID-19 (a few samples of this study predate the infection). Cell type and time point are not known.

The chain uses TRBV20-1 and TRBJ1-2, with D possibly TRBD1 on 6 matching bases. The V end lost 6 bases, the J end lost 4 bases, and 21 bases lay between the germline ends. The CDR3 is 15 residues long. CDR1 and CDR2 (germline): DFQATT, SNEGSKA (reference sequence). CDR3 residues: CSAYEPGERGYGYTF. The CDR3 DNA reads TGCAGTGCCTACGAGCCAGGGGAGAGGGGCTATGGCTACACCTTC.

The chain joins TRBV6-2 or TRBV6-3 to TRBJ1-4; D is perhaps TRBD1 (6 bases). V was trimmed by 5 bases and J by 4 bases, leaving 17 bases between them. This CDR3 has 16 amino acids. In germline, CDR1 is MNHEY, CDR2 SVGEGT. CDR3 DNA sequence: TGTGCCAGCAGTAGCGACCGGACAGCCTTTAATGAAAAACTGTTTTTT. Protein sequence: CASSSDRTAFNEKLFF.

In this sample, this clonotype turned up many times. The genes are TRBV15 and TRBJ2-5, with D perhaps matching TRBD2 (5 bases). The CDR3 sequence is 14 residues long. Germline lookup yields CDR1 LNHNV and CDR2 YYDKDF (reference sequence). V gave up 5 bases and J gave up 2 bases, with 12 bases separating them. DNA for the CDR3: TGTGCCACCAGCCAGGCCCGGACTCAAGAGACCCAGTACTTC. It yields the protein CATSQARTQETQYF. The full variable domain, with the rest looked up from reference TRBV15 and TRBJ2-5, is DAMVIQNPRYQVTQFGKPVTLSCSQTLNHNVMYWYQQKSSQAPKLLFHYYDKDFNNEADTPDNFQSRRPNTSFCFLDIRSPGLGDTAMYLCATSQARTQETQYFGPGTRLLVL.

V gene TRBV12-3 or TRBV12-4 combines with J gene TRBJ2-5; 7 bases are shared with TRBD1. The junction had 15 bases not matched to a gene; V was cut back by 7 bases and J by 4 bases. The CDR3 loop spans 16 amino acids. The CDR3 sequence: CASKKPGQPSRETQYF. As DNA, the CDR3 is TGTGCCAGCAAGAAACCGGGACAGCCGTCTCGAGAGACCCAGTACTTC.

This clonotype has just a few counts. The chain couples TRBV7-6 to TRBJ2-1, with TRBD1 identical over 9 bases. Germline CDR1 reads SGHVS; CDR2 reads FNYEAQ. The trim removed 5 bases at V and 8 bases at J, leaving 16 bases unmatched. This CDR3 is built from 17 residues. As DNA, the CDR3 is TGTGCCAGCAGCGCCCGGGGGACGGGACAGGGTACATATGAGCAGTTCTTC. Translation gives CASSARGTGQGTYEQFF. The variable domain in full, with the rest retrieved from reference TRBV7-6 and TRBJ2-1, is GAGVSQSPRYKVTKRGQDVALRCDPISGHVSLYWYRQALGQGPEFLTYFNYEAQQDKSGLPNDRFSAERPEGSISTLTIQRTEQRDSAMYRCASSARGTGQGTYEQFFGPGTRLTVL.

The chain couples TRBV6-6 to TRBJ1-1; D is possibly TRBD1 (5 bases). Germline assignment: CDR1 MNHNY and CDR2 SVGAGI (reference sequence). V lost 9 bases and J lost 4, with 12 bases in between. CDR3 size: 12 residues. The CDR3 loop reads CASLRGATEAFF. CDR3 DNA: TGTGCCAGTTTGCGAGGGGCCACTGAAGCTTTCTTT.

At least ten counts were recorded for this clonotype. The chain combines TRBV3-1 with TRBJ2-1; 9 nucleotides line up with TRBD2. There are 16 residues in the CDR3. V trimming: 0 bases; J trimming: 4 bases; junction bases outside the gene matches: 4. The germline CDR1 and CDR2 sequences are LGHDT and YNNKEL (reference sequence). The CDR3 bases are TGTGCCAGCAGCCAAGAGGTAGCGGGGGAGTACAATGAGCAGTTCTTC. This codes for CASSQEVAGEYNEQFF.

This clonotype showed up just a few times. The chain combines TRBV12-3 or TRBV12-4 with TRBJ2-5, with D perhaps matching TRBD2 (6 bases). This CDR3 comprises 16 residues. V lost 6 bases and J lost 4, with 21 bases in between. The CDR3 loop reads CASSPSLAPGSETQYF. CDR3 DNA sequence: TGTGCCAGCAGCCCGTCACTAGCTCCAGGATCAGAGACCCAGTACTTC.

The rearrangement uses TRBV5-1 and TRBJ2-3; TRBD1 is a possible D gene (5 bases). V lost 4 bases and J 0 bases, leaving 12 bases between the germline ends. Germline CDR1 is SGHRS and CDR2 is YFSETQ. The CDR3 is 15 amino acids. The CDR3 loop reads CASSARQSSTDTQYF. In DNA, the CDR3 is TGCGCCAGCAGCGCACGACAGTCTAGCACAGATACGCAGTATTTT. The whole variable domain, filled in from reference TRBV5-1 and TRBJ2-3, reads KAGVTQTPRYLIKTRGQQVTLSCSPISGHRSVSWYQQTPGQGLQFLFEYFSETQRNKGNFPGRFSGRQFSNSRSEMNVSTLELGDSALYLCASSARQSSTDTQYFGPGTRLTVL.

This clonotype turned up a few times. V usage is TRBV5-1 and J usage is TRBJ2-1; 13 nucleotides line up with TRBD2. The CDR3 has 19 residues. CDR1 is SGHRS, CDR2 YFSETQ, per germline. The J segment lost 7 bases and the V segment lost 4 bases, leaving 17 bases of the junction unmatched. CDR3 sequence: CASSRGPGLAGPYGNEQFF. CDR3 nucleotide sequence: TGCGCCAGCAGCCGAGGTCCGGGACTAGCGGGGCCCTACGGGAATGAGCAGTTCTTC.

The rearrangement uses TRBV6-2 or TRBV6-3 and TRBJ1-5; 7 bases are shared with TRBD1. The V gene end was trimmed by 6 bases and the J gene end by 6 bases; junction bases not matched to a gene: 8. Germline V CDR1 and CDR2: MNHEY, SVGEGT. The CDR3 sequence is 14 residues long. The CDR3 loop reads CASSRQGRIQPQHF. The CDR3 DNA follows: TGTGCCAGCAGCAGACAGGGAAGGATTCAGCCCCAGCATTTT.

The table lists this clonotype with a few counts. The rearrangement joins TRBV3-1 to TRBJ2-2, with D perhaps matching TRBD2 (6 bases). Looked up from germline, CDR1 is LGHDT and CDR2 is YNNKEL (reference sequence). V was clipped by 0 bases and J by 6 bases, with 11 bases between them. This CDR3 has 15 amino acids. The CDR3 loop is CASSQDWGVSGELFF. The CDR3 DNA sequence: TGTGCCAGCAGCCAAGATTGGGGGGTCTCCGGGGAGCTGTTTTTT.

The chain uses TRBV5-6 and TRBJ1-1, with TRBD1 matching over 7 bases. Germline V gene sequence: CDR1 SGHDT, CDR2 YYEEEE. The CDR3 loop spans 13 amino acids. V trimming: 4 bases; J trimming: 6 bases; junction bases outside the gene matches: 6. CDR3: CASSPTGIAEAFF. The DNA for the CDR3 is TGTGCCAGCAGCCCGACAGGGATCGCTGAAGCTTTCTTT.

This clonotype has more than one count but fewer than ten. CDR3 region: CASSLDPGTTYTDTQYF. The CDR3 DNA reads TGCGCCAGCAGCTTGGACCCCGGGACTACCTACACAGATACGCAGTATTTT. V usage is TRBV5-1 and J usage is TRBJ2-3, with TRBD2 matching over 7 bases. The CDR3 extends over 17 amino acids. Germline V CDR1 and CDR2: SGHRS, YFSETQ. V shed 0 bases and J 2 bases; nucleotides not matched to a gene: 9.